This T cell receptor beta chain came from a study of CD8+ T cells in alopecia areata. Whole-study results and caveats: Tofacitinib yielded significantly lower scalp clonality and fewer expanded CD8+ clones among the top 100. Scalp lesions, especially in alopecia totalis/universalis, had higher clonality than normal scalp.

Sequencing used cDNA as its template, made by extracting RNA and reverse transcribing it. Repertoires were generated with immunoSEQ multiplex PCR, while TCRdb's copy carries only in-frame clones and drops some. The sample has approximately 210,000 clones, around 65% seen once. Treatment of the sample: oral pan-JAK inhibitor, 5-10 mg twice daily. Concerning this clone itself: Its antigen remains unidentified.

Trimming cost V 8 bases and J 7 bases, with 14 bases left between them. This CDR3 spans 12 amino acids. CDR1 is LNHDA, CDR2 SQIVND, per germline (reference sequence). The material sequenced was CD4+ T cells sorted from blood, taken at week 44, from a patient treated with tofacitinib. The V call is TRBV19, the J call TRBJ2-5; D is possibly TRBD1 (5 bases). This TCR was recovered from a human donor with alopecia areata. CDR3 sequence (DNA): TGTGCCAGTGGGGCGGACATCAGGACCCAGTACTTC. Its protein is CASGADIRTQYF.